This entry is about one T cell receptor beta chain. Its antigen is still unknown. J was trimmed by 9 bases and V by 4 bases; bases with no gene match: 11. Germline CDR1 is DFQATT and CDR2 is SNEGSKA (reference sequence). This CDR3 is built from 14 residues. This specimen comes from a study of spatial heterogeneity in lung cancer. Study-level results: Counts that tracked tumor mutation counts were those of expanded intratumoral alpha and beta TCRs.

Regarding time point: sample taken at primary tumor resection. The sequenced material consisted of unsorted whole RNA from tumor, nontumor lung or frozen PBMC. TCRdb itself ran the 5' RACE reads through MiXCR, one entry per CDR3 protein. The sample carries over 3,000 distinct CDR3 sequences, roughly a third recorded once. The receptor was isolated from a female donor with early-stage non-small cell lung cancer. The material was lung tumor tissue, obtained at surgery. This chain links TRBV20-1 with TRBJ2-1; 8 positions match TRBD2. CDR3 residues: CSATGTSGSFEQFF. The CDR3 nucleotides read TGCAGTGCTACCGGGACTAGTGGGAGCTTTGAGCAGTTCTTC.